This TCR beta chain was sequenced during a study of PD-1 and CTLA-4 blockade in melanoma. The CDR3 has 12 amino acids. V dropped 2 bases and J dropped 7 bases, with 8 bases sitting between them. CDR1 is MNHEY and CDR2 is SVGEGT in the germline V gene. This table comes from immunoSEQ multiplex PCR, and its TCRdb copy is limited to in-frame clones, with some not included. The data contain fewer than 35,000 clones, about 87% of them singletons. The rearrangement joins TRBV6-2 or TRBV6-3 to TRBJ1-1; D not resolved. Sequencing was performed on CD8+ T cells from peripheral blood, taken from a patient given anti-PD-1 treatment. This TCR derives from a human donor with melanoma. The CDR3 DNA sequence: TGTGCCAGCAGTTACCCCCAGAATGAAGCTTTCTTT. It translates to CASSYPQNEAFF.